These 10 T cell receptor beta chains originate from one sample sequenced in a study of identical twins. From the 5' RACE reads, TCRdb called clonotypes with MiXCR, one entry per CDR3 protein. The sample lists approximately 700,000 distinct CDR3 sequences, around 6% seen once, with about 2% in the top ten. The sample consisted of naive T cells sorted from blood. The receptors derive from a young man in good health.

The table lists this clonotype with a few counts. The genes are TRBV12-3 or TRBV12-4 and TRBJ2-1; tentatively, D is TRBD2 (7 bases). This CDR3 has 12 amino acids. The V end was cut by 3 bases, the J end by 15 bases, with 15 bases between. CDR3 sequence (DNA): TGTGCCAGCAGTTTCGAGAGGGGGGAGGGGTTCTTC. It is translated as CASSFERGEGFF.

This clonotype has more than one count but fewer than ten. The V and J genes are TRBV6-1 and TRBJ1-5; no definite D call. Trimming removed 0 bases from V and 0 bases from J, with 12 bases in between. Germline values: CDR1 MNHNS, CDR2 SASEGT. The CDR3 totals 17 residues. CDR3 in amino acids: CASSEASADYSNQPQHF. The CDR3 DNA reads TGTGCCAGCAGTGAAGCTTCGGCAGATTATAGCAATCAGCCCCAGCATTTT.

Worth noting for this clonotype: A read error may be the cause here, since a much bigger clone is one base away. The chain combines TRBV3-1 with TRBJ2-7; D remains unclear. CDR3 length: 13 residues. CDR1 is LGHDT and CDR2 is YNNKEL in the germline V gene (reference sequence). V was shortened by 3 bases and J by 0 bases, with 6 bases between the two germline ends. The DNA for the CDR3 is TGTGCCAGCAGCCATGCGGCCTCCTACGAGCAGTACTTC. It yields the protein CASSHAASYEQYF.

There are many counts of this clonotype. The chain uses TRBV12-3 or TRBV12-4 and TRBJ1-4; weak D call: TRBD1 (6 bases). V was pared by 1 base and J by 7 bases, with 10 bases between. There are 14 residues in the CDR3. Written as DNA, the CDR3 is TGTGCCAGCAGTTTAGTGGGGGACACTGAAAAACTGTTTTTT. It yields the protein CASSLVGDTEKLFF.

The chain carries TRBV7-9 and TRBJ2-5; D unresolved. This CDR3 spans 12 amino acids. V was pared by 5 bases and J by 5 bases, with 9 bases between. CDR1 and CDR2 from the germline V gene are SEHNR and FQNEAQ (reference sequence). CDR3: CASSPLIETQYF. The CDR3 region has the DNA TGTGCCAGCAGCCCCCTAATCGAGACCCAGTACTTC.

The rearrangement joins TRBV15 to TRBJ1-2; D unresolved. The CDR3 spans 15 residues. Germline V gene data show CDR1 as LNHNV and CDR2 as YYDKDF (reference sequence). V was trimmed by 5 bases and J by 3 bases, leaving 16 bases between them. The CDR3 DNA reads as TGTGCCACCAGCTTGGACGAGGGAAATCACTATGGCTACACCTTC. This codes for CATSLDEGNHYGYTF.

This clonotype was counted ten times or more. CDR3 sequence reads: CASSSQGGEQYV. CDR3 bases: TGTGCCAGCAGTTCCCAGGGGGGCGAGCAGTACGTC. The J gene is TRBJ2-7, the V gene TRBV12-3 or TRBV12-4; possible D gene TRBD1, 7 bases. V lost 4 bases, J lost 6 bases, and 10 bases lay in between. The length of the CDR3 is 12 residues.

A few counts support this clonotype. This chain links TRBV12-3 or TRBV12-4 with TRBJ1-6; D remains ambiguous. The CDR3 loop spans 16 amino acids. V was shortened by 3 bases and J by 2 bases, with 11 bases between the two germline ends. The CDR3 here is CASSFVQATYNSPLHF. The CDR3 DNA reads TGTGCCAGCAGTTTTGTCCAAGCAACCTATAATTCACCCCTCCACTTT.

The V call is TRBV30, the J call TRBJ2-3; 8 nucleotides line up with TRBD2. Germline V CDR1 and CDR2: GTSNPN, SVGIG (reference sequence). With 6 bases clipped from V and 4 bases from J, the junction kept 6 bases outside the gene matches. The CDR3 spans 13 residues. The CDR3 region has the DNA TGTGCCTGTAGCGGGAACTACGCAGATACGCAGTATTTT. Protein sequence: CACSGNYADTQYF.

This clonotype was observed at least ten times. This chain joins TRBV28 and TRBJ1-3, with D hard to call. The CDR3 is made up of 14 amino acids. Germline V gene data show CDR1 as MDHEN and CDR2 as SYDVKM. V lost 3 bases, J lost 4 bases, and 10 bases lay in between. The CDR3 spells CASSFGAGGNTIYF. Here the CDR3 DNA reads TGTGCCAGCAGTTTTGGTGCAGGAGGAAACACCATATATTTT.